This TCR beta chain is drawn from a study of cytomegalovirus exposure and HLA in healthy donors. Study summary: A data release that came early held approximately 85 million unique TCRs from HLA-typed donors. Findings of the study overall: V- and J-gene trimming of TCR beta was linked (in a later analysis) to a missense DCLRE1C variant.

Researchers ran the PCR with 60 Vbeta and 13 Jbeta primers. Here immunoSEQ multiplex PCR was the method, and the copy in TCRdb shows in-frame clones only, minus some. The table lists some 140,000 clones, about 69% of them singletons. Note on this clone: Its target is unknown.

Sequencing was carried out using PBMCs. The TCR sequence derives from a man aged 30-40 years in good health and CMV-seronegative.

CDR3 in amino acids: CASSPRAGVGTDTQYF. CDR3 in DNA: TGCGCCAGCAGCCCAAGGGCCGGGGTGGGCACAGATACGCAGTATTTT. This chain connects TRBV5-1 to TRBJ2-3, with D perhaps matching TRBD2 (5 bases). Between the trimmed V and J ends, which lost 4 bases and 1 base, there was a span of 16 bases. The CDR3 is made up of 16 amino acids. Germline assignment: CDR1 SGHRS and CDR2 YFSETQ.